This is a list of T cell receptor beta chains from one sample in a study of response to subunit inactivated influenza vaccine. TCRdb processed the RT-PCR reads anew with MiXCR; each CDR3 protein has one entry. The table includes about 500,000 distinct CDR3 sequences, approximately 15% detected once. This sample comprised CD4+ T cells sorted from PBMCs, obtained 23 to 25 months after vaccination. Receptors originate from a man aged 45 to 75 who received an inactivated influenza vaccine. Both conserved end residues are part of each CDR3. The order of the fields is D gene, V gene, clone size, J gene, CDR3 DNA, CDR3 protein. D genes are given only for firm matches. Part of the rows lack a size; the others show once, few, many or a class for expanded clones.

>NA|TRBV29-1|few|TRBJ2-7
TGCAGCGCCTGGACAGTGGAGTCCTACGAGCAGTACTTC
CSAWTVESYEQYF
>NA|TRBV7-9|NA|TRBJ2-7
TGTGCCAGCCGCCCGCTAGCGTACGAGCAGTACTTC
CASRPLAYEQYF
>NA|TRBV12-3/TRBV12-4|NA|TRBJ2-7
TGTGCCAGCAGTTTAACCGCCGCCGGGACCAGATTTCGCGAGCAGTACTTC
CASSLTAAGTRFREQYF
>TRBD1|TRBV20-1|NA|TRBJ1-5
TGCAGTGCTTGGGGCGTCCGCAGGGGGCTCCAGCCCCAGCATTTT
CSAWGVRRGLQPQHF
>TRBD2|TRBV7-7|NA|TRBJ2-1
TGTGCCAGCAGCCTCGGGACTAGCGTTAACGAGCAGTTCTTC
CASSLGTSVNEQFF
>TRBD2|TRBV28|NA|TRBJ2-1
TGTGCCAGCAGTTTACTGCGTGGGCTGGGACTAGCTCGGGATGAGCAGTTCTTC
CASSLLRGLGLARDEQFF
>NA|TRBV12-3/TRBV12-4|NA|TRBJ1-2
TGTGCCAGCAGTTTAATGACGGGGTCGCTCTATGGCTACACCTTC
CASSLMTGSLYGYTF
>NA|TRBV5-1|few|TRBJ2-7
TGCGCCAGCAGAGGGACGGAGACCCTAGACGAGCAGTACTTC
CASRGTETLDEQYF
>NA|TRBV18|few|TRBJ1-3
TGTGCCAGCTCACCGGCGTTGGGGAGCTCTGGAAACACCATATATTTT
CASSPALGSSGNTIYF
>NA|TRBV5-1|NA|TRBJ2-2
TGCGCCAGCAGCCGTAAAGGGGGGGCGAACACCGGGGAGCTGTTTTTT
CASSRKGGANTGELFF
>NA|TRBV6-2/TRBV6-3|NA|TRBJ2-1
TGTGCCAGCAGTTTCCCTCAGGGGCGCTACAATGAGCAGTTCTTC
CASSFPQGRYNEQFF
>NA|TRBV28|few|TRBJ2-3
TGTGCCAGCAGACTGAAATGGGTGGCAGATACGCAGTATTTT
CASRLKWVADTQYF
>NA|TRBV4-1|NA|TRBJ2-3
TGCGCCAGCAGCCAAGCTCCCCTGCGGGGCACAGATACGCAGTATTTT
CASSQAPLRGTDTQYF
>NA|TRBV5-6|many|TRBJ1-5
TGTGCCAGCAGCTCCCGCTATCAGCCCCAGCATTTT
CASSSRYQPQHF
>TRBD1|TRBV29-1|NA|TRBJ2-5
TGCAGCGTTGGGGACAGGGGGCAAGAGACCCAGTACTTC
CSVGDRGQETQYF
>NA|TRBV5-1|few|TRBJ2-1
TGCGCCAGCATTGGGGTGACTGAGTACAATGAGCAGTTCTTC
CASIGVTEYNEQFF